This TCR beta chain was profiled in a study of beta chain features in type 1 diabetes. Whole-study context: Patients shared similar age, gender and cell yields with healthy donors.

This clone was counted only a few times. Its matching antigen is unknown. Since all of the isolated RNA was reverse transcribed, expressed TCRB transcripts were what got sequenced. TCRdb's table, derived via immunoSEQ multiplex PCR, lists solely in-frame clones and lacks some. The table has around 310,000 clones, about 10% seen once. Germline V gene lookup returns CDR1 SGHRS and CDR2 YFSETQ. The CDR3 has 14 amino acids. V dropped 6 bases and J dropped 8; count of bases not matched to a gene: 11. Overall study results and limits: Comparison showed that naive, central memory and Treg TCRB repertoires appeared more similar among patients than among healthy donors.

CD45RO/CCR7/CD25/CD127/CD95/CD27 separated CD4+ naive, central memory, regulatory and stem cell-like memory cells by sorting. All sorted populations exceeded 95% purity. The TCR was taken from a young woman in good health. This sequence joins TRBV5-1 and TRBJ2-1, with 7 bases aligning to TRBD2. Sequencing input: naive CD4+ T cells from blood. CDR3 sequence (DNA): TGCGCCAGCACGGGACTATTTCTCACGGATGAGCAGTTCTTC. Its translation: CASTGLFLTDEQFF.